This TCR beta chain originates from a study of blood T cell repertoires in COVID-19 (dated by TCRdb to the early 2020s). For context, the study as a whole: Samples from collaborators originated in the United States, Italy and Spain and spanned both the acute and convalescent phases of COVID-19. The prospective study material was composed of cDNA or gDNA derived from T cells, B-cell-depleted T cells, or PBMCs. The dataset comprised deeply sampled blood TCRbeta repertoires from subjects exposed to, actively infected with, or recovered from COVID-19. The repertoires were released in a freely available public database intended as a resource for research on the immune response to SARS-CoV-2. The samples were drawn from the first 160 participants of the ongoing ImmuneRACE study and from 950 to 1,500 subjects provided by 6 global collaborators. Nearly every sample came with metadata listing a de-identified subject ID, COVID-19 status, age in years and sex. HLA class I and class II types, where available, came from metadata supplied by the sample provider rather than from assay-based typing. The paper's findings and limits, for the study overall: How much clinical and demographic metadata was included differed by source and by participant, and the metadata was provided uncurated.

The CDR3 has 13 amino acids, counting the end cysteine and phenylalanine. Solely the CDR3 DNA is kept, with 39 bases framed from the first base. From a lookup of the germline V gene (reference sequence), CDR1 and CDR2 are WNHNN and SYGVQD. V is shortened by 8 bases, J by 1 base, and the region joining them spans 11 bases. Another Seattle source contributed samples from volunteer blood donors who had recovered from COVID-19. Each collaborating institution followed its own protocols to collect whole blood in K2EDTA tubes. Collaborator samples were shipped for TCRbeta analysis as frozen whole blood, isolated PBMCs, or DNA extracted from either sample type. Details on this clone: Which antigen it targets is not known. Base qualities are not recorded, but no much larger clone differs from it by a single base.

TCRbeta CDR3 regions were amplified from genomic DNA by means of the immunoSEQ Assay, a bias-controlled multiplex PCR. In the source study's methods: Within the assay, amplification of reference gene primers was used to estimate how many nucleated cells each sample contained. Sequence reads were collapsed and filtered to measure the absolute abundance of every unique TCRbeta CDR3 rearrangement. For each sample, productive Simpson clonality was calculated as the square root of Simpson's diversity index over productive rearrangements. TCRdb limited this immuneACCESS table to in-frame rearrangements with V and J called. A share of clones is missing; checked studies link under half to unresolved V genes, and the rest is unexplained. That table furnishes V, J and clone size, whereas the DNA furnished D and trimming. The sample has roughly 240,000 clones on record, approximately 83% of them singletons. The ten most abundant clones make up less than 4% of the sample.

Source material: peripheral blood. The chain is made from TRBV10-1 and TRBJ1-1, with TRBD1 perhaps the D gene, on 5 matching bases. The TCR comes from a young woman who had recovered from COVID-19. The DNA reads as follows: TGCGCCAGCGTAGGGGCAAGGAACACTGAAGCTTTCTTT. It codes for CASVGARNTEAFF.